What follows are 26 T cell receptor beta chains derived from one specimen sequenced in a study of neurological immune-mediated disorders. TCRdb processed the 5' RACE reads anew with MiXCR; each CDR3 protein has one entry. The table includes 30,000 to 45,000 distinct CDR3 sequences, roughly 10% detected once. Sequencing was performed on CD4+ T cells from blood. These receptors originate from a woman aged 25 to 45 with HTLV-1-associated myelopathy (HAM/TSP).

There are many counts of this clonotype. The rearrangement joins TRBV9 to TRBJ2-1; the match to TRBD2 covers 10 bases. From germline, CDR1 is SGDLS and CDR2 YYNGEE. V lost 4 bases to trimming and J lost 7 bases; unmatched junction nucleotides: 11. The CDR3 runs 16 residues. The CDR3 protein is CASSPNSGGAGNEQFF. The CDR3 region has the DNA TGTGCCAGCAGCCCTAACAGCGGGGGGGCGGGGAATGAGCAGTTCTTC.

This clonotype was seen ten or more times. V is TRBV4-1 and J is TRBJ1-1; unclear D gene. Germline loops: CDR1 MGHRA, CDR2 YSYEKL. The CDR3 has 16 amino acids. The germline V and J ends were trimmed by 4 bases and 0 bases, with 15 bases remaining between them. The CDR3 nucleotides are TGCGCCAGCAGCCCCCCCCCTGCGATTGTGAACACTGAAGCTTTCTTT. It yields the protein CASSPPPAIVNTEAFF.

By share of the sample, this clonotype is medium-sized. The gene calls are TRBV27 and TRBJ2-2, with unresolved D. Trimming stripped 4 bases from V and 4 bases from J, with 4 bases between. The CDR3 runs to 12 residues. Germline assignment: CDR1 MNHEY and CDR2 SMNVEV (reference sequence). CDR3 nucleotide sequence: TGTGCCAGCAGTTACAGCACCGGGGAGCTGTTTTTT. Amino acid sequence: CASSYSTGELFF.

This clonotype was detected many times. This sequence joins TRBV29-1 and TRBJ2-3; TRBD1 is a possible D gene (5 bases). Trimming removed 8 bases at V and 0 bases at J, with 9 bases between. The CDR3 spans 12 residues. Germline V gene data show CDR1 as SQVTM and CDR2 as ANQGSEA. The CDR3, as DNA: TGCAGCTTACGGACAAGCACAGATACGCAGTATTTT. Protein sequence: CSLRTSTDTQYF.

This clonotype was found many times. This chain uses TRBV5-1 with TRBJ2-3, with 13 bases matching TRBD2. Germline V gene lookup returns CDR1 SGHRS and CDR2 YFSETQ. V lost 3 bases to trimming and J lost 1 base; unmatched junction nucleotides: 2. This CDR3 is built from 16 residues. As DNA, the CDR3 is TGCGCCAGCAGCTCCGGGACTAGCGGGGGCACAGATACGCAGTATTTT. This gives the protein CASSSGTSGGTDTQYF.

This clonotype appeared many times. The gene calls are TRBV7-8 and TRBJ1-5, with 7 bases lining up with TRBD1. Germline assignment: CDR1 SGHVS and CDR2 FQNEAQ. Trimming took 5 bases from V and 0 from J; bases not matched to a gene: 7. This CDR3 is built from 16 residues. DNA for the CDR3: TGTGCCAGCAGCCGGATGACAGGGAATAGCAATCAGCCCCAGCATTTT. Translation gives CASSRMTGNSNQPQHF.

This clonotype was seen at least ten times. The genes are TRBV7-9 and TRBJ2-1, with 8 nucleotides matching TRBD2. The trim removed 2 bases at V and 3 bases at J, leaving 18 bases unmatched. This CDR3 is built from 20 residues. Germline assignment: CDR1 SEHNR and CDR2 FQNEAQ (reference sequence). The CDR3 loop is CASSLILGGALFQYYNEQFF. CDR3 coding DNA: TGTGCCAGCAGCTTAATCCTCGGGGGGGCCTTGTTTCAGTACTACAATGAGCAGTTCTTC.

Many counts were recorded for this clonotype. The chain joins TRBV7-2 to TRBJ2-2, with a possible D match to TRBD2 (5 bases). The germline V and J ends were trimmed by 5 bases and 0 bases, with 10 bases remaining between them. The CDR3 loop spans 15 amino acids. The germline V gene has CDR1 SGHTA and CDR2 FQGNSA. Here the CDR3 DNA reads TGTGCCAGCAGCGCCCGAGGGCCGAACACCGGGGAGCTGTTTTTT. Translation: CASSARGPNTGELFF.

This rearrangement joins TRBV20-1 to TRBJ1-1; a possible D gene is TRBD1 (5 bases). The germline V gene has CDR1 DFQATT and CDR2 SNEGSKA (reference sequence). This CDR3 spans 14 amino acids. Deletions cut 4 bases from V and 0 bases from J, with 12 bases between. CDR3 DNA: TGCAGTGCTAATAAGGGACCCATGAACACTGAAGCTTTCTTT. It yields the protein CSANKGPMNTEAFF.

This clonotype was observed at least ten times. The rearrangement links TRBV27 to TRBJ1-1, with D maybe TRBD1 (5 bases). CDR3 length: 14 residues. V lost 7 bases to trimming and J lost 0 bases, with 12 bases between them. Germline CDR1 is MNHEY and CDR2 is SMNVEV (reference sequence). CDR3 in amino acids: CASMRQLLNTEAFF. CDR3 bases: TGTGCCAGCATGCGACAGCTCCTGAACACTGAAGCTTTCTTT.

This clonotype was observed many times. The gene calls are TRBV5-1 and TRBJ1-1; D is possibly TRBD1 (6 bases). Trimming stripped 0 bases from V and 2 bases from J, with 11 bases between. The CDR3 has 15 amino acids. CDR1 and CDR2 from the germline V gene are SGHRS and YFSETQ. The CDR3 DNA is TGCGCCAGCAGCTTGGATCCAGGGACAAACACTGAAGCTTTCTTT. Its protein product is CASSLDPGTNTEAFF.

Remarks on this clonotype: The junction shows a germline mismatch at one end, possibly a read error. The V gene is TRBV7-2, the J gene TRBJ2-2; 7 bases are shared with TRBD2. Germline V CDR1 and CDR2: SGHTA, FQGNSA. This CDR3 comprises 13 residues. This CDR3 is CDSRLAGPGELFF. CDR3 nucleotides: TGTGACAGCAGATTAGCGGGCCCCGGGGAGCTGTTTTTT. The complete variable domain, with remaining parts taken from reference TRBV7-2 and TRBJ2-2, reads GAGVSQSPSNKVTEKGKDVELRCDPISGHTALYWYRQSLGQGLEFLIYFQGNSAPDKSGLPSDRFSAERTGGSVSTLTIQRTQQEDSAVYLCDSRLAGPGELFFGEGSRLTVL.

J is TRBJ2-3 and V is TRBV5-1; D gene unclear. Trimming took 7 bases from V and 2 from J, leaving 20 bases between them. Germline assignment: CDR1 SGHRS and CDR2 YFSETQ. The CDR3 loop spans 16 amino acids. CDR3 coding DNA: TGCGCCAGCGGGCTCTCTTGGACGGGCGACACAGATACGCAGTATTTT. Its translation: CASGLSWTGDTDTQYF.

This clonotype was seen ten or more times. The chain joins TRBV4-1 to TRBJ2-2; D not resolved. This CDR3 has 15 amino acids. The germline gives CDR1 MGHRA, CDR2 YSYEKL. Trimming removed 2 bases at V and 3 bases at J, with 10 bases between. CDR3 protein: CASSQRLRDTGELFF. The CDR3 region has the DNA TGCGCCAGCAGCCAACGACTCAGAGACACCGGGGAGCTGTTTTTT.

This clonotype was seen many times. This chain joins TRBV10-1 and TRBJ2-3; 9 positions match TRBD2. Germline-derived CDR1 and CDR2 are WNHNN and SYGVQD (reference sequence). CDR3 length equals 14 residues. J gave up 3 bases and V 7 bases, and 5 bases lay outside the gene matches. CDR3 coding DNA: TGCGCCAGCAACGCGGGGGGGCAAACAGATACGCAGTATTTT. As protein: CASNAGGQTDTQYF.

At least ten counts were recorded for this clonotype. The gene calls are TRBV5-1 and TRBJ2-1; tentative D call: TRBD1 (5 bases). The CDR3 is 13 amino acids. Germline CDR1 and CDR2: SGHRS and YFSETQ. Trimming shortened V by 4 bases and J by 7 bases, and 12 bases separated the two germline ends. The CDR3, as DNA: TGCGCCAGCAGCCCGTCGACAGAGAATGAGCAGTTCTTC. Translation gives CASSPSTENEQFF.

This clonotype was picked up many times. This chain joins TRBV5-6 and TRBJ2-1, with 15 bases matching TRBD2. Trimming at V came to 6 bases and at J to 3 bases, leaving 10 bases not matched to a gene. The CDR3 totals 18 residues. Germline CDR1 SGHDT, CDR2 YYEEEE. CDR3: CASTPGLAGGRGYNEQFF. The CDR3 nucleotides read TGTGCCAGCACACCGGGACTAGCGGGGGGCCGAGGCTACAATGAGCAGTTCTTC.

Here the CDR3 reads CASSTTGANTEAFF. CDR3 coding DNA: TGTGCCAGCAGCACGACAGGGGCAAACACTGAAGCTTTCTTT. The chain uses TRBV7-9 and TRBJ1-1; 8 bases align to TRBD1. The germline gives CDR1 SEHNR, CDR2 FQNEAQ (reference sequence). This CDR3 contains 14 residues. V shed 5 bases, J shed 2 bases, and the junction held 4 bases outside the gene matches.

This clonotype was recorded at least ten times. The rearrangement uses TRBV20-1 and TRBJ2-7; 7 positions agree with TRBD2. The CDR3 runs to 13 residues. Trimming cost V 3 bases and J 4 bases; bases outside gene matches: 6. Per the germline V gene, CDR1 is DFQATT and CDR2 is SNEGSKA (reference sequence). The CDR3 DNA reads TGCAGTGCTAGTCCCGGGGGGAGGTACGAGCAGTACTTC. Translated, it gives CSASPGGRYEQYF.

Notes on this clonotype: One end of the junction is discordant with germline, which a read error may explain. The chain combines TRBV5-1 with TRBJ2-7, with D perhaps given as TRBD1 or TRBD2 (5 bases each). CDR3 length: 17 residues. The germline V gene has CDR1 SGHRS and CDR2 YFSETQ. The CDR3 nucleotides are TGCGACAGCAGCTTGACCTACTCCGGGACGGCCTCATACGAGCAGTACTTC. This translates into CDSSLTYSGTASYEQYF.

This clonotype has ten or more counts. V usage is TRBV20-1 and J usage is TRBJ2-2; D uncertain. Germline lookup yields CDR1 DFQATT and CDR2 SNEGSKA (reference sequence). V was pared by 0 bases and J by 4 bases, with 6 bases between. The CDR3 is made up of 13 amino acids. The CDR3 DNA reads TGCAGTGCTAGAGAGCGCCCCACCGGGGAGCTGTTTTTT. Protein: CSARERPTGELFF.

This clonotype was seen many times. J is TRBJ1-4 and V is TRBV27; possible D gene TRBD1, 5 bases. The germline V gene has CDR1 MNHEY and CDR2 SMNVEV (reference sequence). V was trimmed by 5 bases and J by 7 bases, leaving 17 bases between them. The CDR3 length is 15 residues. The CDR3 DNA sequence: TGTGCCAGCAGTACGCGCGGGGGTTGGGGTGAAAAACTGTTTTTT. Translating gives CASSTRGGWGEKLFF. The complete variable domain, with remaining parts taken from reference TRBV27 and TRBJ1-4, reads EAQVTQNPRYLITVTGKKLTVTCSQNMNHEYMSWYRQDPGLGLRQIYYSMNVEVTDKGDVPEGYKVSRKEKRNFPLILESPSPNQTSLYFCASSTRGGWGEKLFFGSGTQLSVL.

This clonotype was seen many times. The V gene is TRBV20-1, the J gene TRBJ1-1, with D possibly matching TRBD1 (5 bases). Trimming left V 3 bases short and J 6 bases short, with 14 bases between. The CDR3 spans 13 residues. CDR1 and CDR2 from the germline V gene are DFQATT and SNEGSKA (reference sequence). The CDR3 here is CSARVPWGAEAFF. The CDR3 bases are TGCAGTGCTAGGGTGCCCTGGGGGGCTGAAGCTTTCTTT.

This clonotype was recorded at least ten times. This chain joins TRBV24-1 and TRBJ2-3, with TRBD1 matching 7 bases. This CDR3 comprises 13 residues. Germline V gene lookup returns CDR1 KGHDR and CDR2 SFDVKD. Trimming at V came to 11 bases and at J to 3 bases, leaving 7 bases not matched to a gene. CDR3 in amino acids: CAIRDSRTDTQYF. CDR3 sequence (DNA): TGTGCCATTCGGGACAGCCGAACAGATACGCAGTATTTT.

Ten or more counts support this clonotype. The gene calls are TRBV2 and TRBJ2-3, with a weak D call TRBD1 (5 bases). V shed 8 bases and J shed 3 bases, with 9 bases lying between them. Germline V gene data show CDR1 as SNHLY and CDR2 as FYNNEI. The CDR3 is made up of 12 amino acids. CDR3 nucleotides: TGTGCCAGCCGACAGAAAACAGATACGCAGTATTTT. It encodes CASRQKTDTQYF.

This clonotype was counted many times. As DNA, the CDR3 is TGCAGTGCTAGCCGGGTCAGAGGGCCGAGGGGTGAGCAGTTCTTC. Amino acid sequence: CSASRVRGPRGEQFF. J is TRBJ2-1 and V is TRBV20-1, with D perhaps given as TRBD1 or TRBD2 (5 bases each). The CDR3 sequence is 15 residues long. V shed 3 bases and J shed 9 bases, with 21 bases lying between them. Germline lookup yields CDR1 DFQATT and CDR2 SNEGSKA (reference sequence).